A single sample is the source of the 8 T cell receptor beta chains below, sequenced in a study of blood T cell repertoires in COVID-19. TCRdb's copy holds only in-frame clones and misses some; the assay was immunoSEQ multiplex PCR. The sample has roughly 450,000 clones, less than 95% seen once; the top ten hold less than 0.75%. The sequenced material came from PBMCs or T cells enriched from blood (not recorded which). Source of these receptors: a man between 18 and 35 years old who had recovered from COVID-19.

The chain links TRBV27 to TRBJ1-2; 9 nucleotides align to TRBD1. The germline V gene encodes CDR1 MNHEY and CDR2 SMNVEV (reference sequence). The ends lost 5 bases at V and 8 bases at J; junction bases unmatched: 9. This CDR3 comprises 14 residues. The CDR3 here is CASSAGTGSSGYTF. The DNA for the CDR3 is TGTGCCAGCAGTGCCGGGACAGGGAGTTCAGGCTACACCTTC.

The V gene is TRBV5-6, the J gene TRBJ1-1; D gene uncertain. V shed 1 base and J shed 1 base, with 5 bases lying between them. The CDR3 contains 13 residues. CDR1 and CDR2 (germline): SGHDT, YYEEEE. The CDR3 coding sequence is TGTGCCAGCAGCTTGACAGAGAACACTGAAGCTTTCTTT. This translates into CASSLTENTEAFF.

The chain employs TRBV25-1 and TRBJ2-3, with a possible D match to TRBD1 (6 bases). Germline values: CDR1 MGHDK, CDR2 SYGVNS. The V gene lost 3 bases and the J gene lost 6 bases, with 13 bases spanning the gap. This CDR3 region has 14 residues. The CDR3 here is CASSEKYRADTQYF. In DNA, the CDR3 is TGTGCCAGCAGTGAGAAATACAGGGCCGATACGCAGTATTTT.

CDR3 nucleotide sequence: TGTGCCAGCAGTTACCCGTTAGAGGGAGGGCCTGCCTACGAGCAGTACTTC. It specifies CASSYPLEGGPAYEQYF. The chain recombines TRBV6-2 or TRBV6-3 with TRBJ2-7, with TRBD2 matching over 7 bases. Germline CDR1 reads MNHEY; CDR2 reads SVGEGT. The CDR3 has 17 amino acids. The V and J ends lost 2 bases and 2 bases, in that order; junction bases with no gene match: 12.

For this clone: The sample holds other DNA sequences that translate to the same CDR3. The V call is TRBV7-9, the J call TRBJ2-7; weak D call: TRBD1 (6 bases). V lost 1 base, J lost 2 bases, and 9 bases lay in between. Germline V CDR1 and CDR2: SEHNR, FQNEAQ (reference sequence). The CDR3 sequence is 14 residues long. CDR3 loop: CASSLGQAPYEQYF. The CDR3 bases are TGTGCCAGCAGCTTAGGACAGGCTCCCTACGAGCAGTACTTC.

The genes are TRBV24-1 and TRBJ2-3; D perhaps matches TRBD1 (6 bases). The germline gives CDR1 KGHDR, CDR2 SFDVKD. The CDR3 is 14 residues long. With 4 bases removed from V and 3 bases from J, the gap between germline ends came to 10 bases. DNA of the CDR3: TGTGCCACCAGTGAACAGGGTAGAACAGATACGCAGTATTTT. Translated, it gives CATSEQGRTDTQYF.

This rearrangement joins TRBV5-1 to TRBJ2-7; TRBD2 agrees at 11 bases. The CDR3 sequence is 15 residues long. Germline assignment: CDR1 SGHRS and CDR2 YFSETQ. With 4 bases clipped from V and 6 bases from J, the junction kept 9 bases outside the gene matches. The CDR3, as DNA: TGCGCCAGCAGCCTCCAAGGGACTAGCGGCACCGAGCAGTACTTC. It codes for CASSLQGTSGTEQYF.

The chain uses TRBV7-2 and TRBJ1-6, with a possible D match to TRBD1 (6 bases). Trimming removed 4 bases at V and 8 bases at J, with 15 bases between. Germline V gene sequence: CDR1 SGHTA, CDR2 FQGNSA. The CDR3 has 15 amino acids. Here the CDR3 DNA reads TGTGCCAGCAGCTCCGTTGACAGGTCGTATTCACCCCTCCACTTT. Translation gives CASSSVDRSYSPLHF.